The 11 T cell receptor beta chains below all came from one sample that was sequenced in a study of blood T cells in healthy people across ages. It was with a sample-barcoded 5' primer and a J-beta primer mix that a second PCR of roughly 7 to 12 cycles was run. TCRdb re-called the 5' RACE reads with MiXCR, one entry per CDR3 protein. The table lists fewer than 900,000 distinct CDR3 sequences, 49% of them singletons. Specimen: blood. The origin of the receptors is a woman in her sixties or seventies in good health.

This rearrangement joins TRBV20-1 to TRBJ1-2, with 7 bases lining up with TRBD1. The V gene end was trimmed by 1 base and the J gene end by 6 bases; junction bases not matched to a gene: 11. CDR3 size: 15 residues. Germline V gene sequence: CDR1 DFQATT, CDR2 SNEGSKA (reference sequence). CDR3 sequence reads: CSARVPRDRVDGYTF. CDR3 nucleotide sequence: TGCAGTGCTAGAGTCCCCCGAGACAGGGTCGATGGCTACACCTTC.

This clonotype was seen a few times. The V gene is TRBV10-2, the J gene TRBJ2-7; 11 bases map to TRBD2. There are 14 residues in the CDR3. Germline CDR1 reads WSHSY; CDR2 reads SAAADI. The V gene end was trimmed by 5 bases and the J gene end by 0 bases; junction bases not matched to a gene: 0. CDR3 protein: CASSTSGGSYEQYF. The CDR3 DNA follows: TGCGCCAGCAGTACTAGCGGGGGCTCCTACGAGCAGTACTTC.

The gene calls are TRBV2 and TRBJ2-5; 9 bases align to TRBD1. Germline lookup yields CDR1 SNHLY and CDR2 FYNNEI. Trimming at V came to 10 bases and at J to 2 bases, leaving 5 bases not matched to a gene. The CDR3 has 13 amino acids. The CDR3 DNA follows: TGTGCCACTACAGGGGGCAGGCAAGAGACCCAGTACTTC. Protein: CATTGGRQETQYF.

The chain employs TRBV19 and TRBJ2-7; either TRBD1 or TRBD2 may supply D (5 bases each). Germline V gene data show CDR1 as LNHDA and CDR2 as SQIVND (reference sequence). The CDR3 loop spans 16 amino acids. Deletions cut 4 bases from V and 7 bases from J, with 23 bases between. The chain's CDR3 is CASSTTWDAAYNEQYF. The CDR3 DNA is TGTGCCAGTAGTACCACATGGGACGCCGCCTACAATGAGCAGTACTTC.

The CDR3 loop reads CASSLVGFGRGHEQYF. Written as DNA, the CDR3 is TGTGCCAGCAGCTTAGTTGGGTTCGGAAGGGGGCACGAGCAGTACTTC. The V gene is TRBV7-2, the J gene TRBJ2-7; 7 bases line up with TRBD1. Trimming took 1 base from V and 5 from J; bases not matched to a gene: 11. Germline V gives CDR1 SGHTA, CDR2 FQGNSA. This CDR3 spans 16 amino acids.

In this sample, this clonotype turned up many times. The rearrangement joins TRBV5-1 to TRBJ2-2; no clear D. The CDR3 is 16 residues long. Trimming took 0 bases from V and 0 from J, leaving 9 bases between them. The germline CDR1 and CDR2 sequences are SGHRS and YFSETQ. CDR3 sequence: CASSLVGGSNTGELFF. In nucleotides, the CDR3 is TGCGCCAGCAGCTTGGTGGGCGGATCGAACACCGGGGAGCTGTTTTTT.

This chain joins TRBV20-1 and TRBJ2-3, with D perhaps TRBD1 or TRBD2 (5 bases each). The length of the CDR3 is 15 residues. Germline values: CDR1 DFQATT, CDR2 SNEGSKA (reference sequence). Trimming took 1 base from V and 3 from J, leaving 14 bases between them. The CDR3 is CSARAFGGNTDTQYF. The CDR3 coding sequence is TGCAGTGCTAGAGCATTTGGGGGAAATACAGATACGCAGTATTTT.

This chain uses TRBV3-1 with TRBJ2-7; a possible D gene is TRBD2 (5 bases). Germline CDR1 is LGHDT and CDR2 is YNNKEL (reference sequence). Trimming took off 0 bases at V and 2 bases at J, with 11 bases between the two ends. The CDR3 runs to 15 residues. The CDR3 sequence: CASSQDPGIPYEQYF. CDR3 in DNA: TGTGCCAGCAGCCAAGATCCCGGGATCCCCTACGAGCAGTACTTC.

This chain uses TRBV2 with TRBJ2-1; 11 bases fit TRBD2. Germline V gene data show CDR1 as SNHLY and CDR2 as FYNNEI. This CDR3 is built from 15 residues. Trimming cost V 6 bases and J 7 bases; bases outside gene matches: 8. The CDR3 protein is CASRLTSGNRNEQFF. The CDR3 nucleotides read TGTGCCAGCAGGCTGACTAGCGGGAACAGGAATGAGCAGTTCTTC.

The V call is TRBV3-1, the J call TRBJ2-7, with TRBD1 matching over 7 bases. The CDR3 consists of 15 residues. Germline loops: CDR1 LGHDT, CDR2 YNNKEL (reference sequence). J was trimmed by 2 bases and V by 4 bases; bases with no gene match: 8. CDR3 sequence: CASSLRDSQTYEQYF. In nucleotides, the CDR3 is TGTGCCAGCAGCCTCCGGGACAGCCAGACCTACGAGCAGTACTTC.

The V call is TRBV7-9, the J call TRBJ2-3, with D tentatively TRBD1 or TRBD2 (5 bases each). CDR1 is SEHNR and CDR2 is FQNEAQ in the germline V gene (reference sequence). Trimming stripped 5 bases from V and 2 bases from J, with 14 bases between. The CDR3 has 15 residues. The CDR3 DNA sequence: TGTGCCAGCAGCCCCCGGGGCGGTAACACAGATACGCAGTATTTT. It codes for CASSPRGGNTDTQYF.